These 31 T cell receptor beta chains were sequenced from one sample in a study of cytomegalovirus exposure and HLA in healthy donors listed by TCRdb under 2017. Receptor amplification or capture employed the immunoSEQ multiplex PCR assay. For the multiplex PCR, a mixture combining 60 forward primers for TCR Vbeta segments and 13 reverse primers for TCR Jbeta segments was used. The table was pulled from immuneACCESS by TCRdb, which kept in-frame rearrangements only. Such tables lose some clones; where checked, under half of the loss comes from unresolved V genes, and the rest has no known cause. The sample table holds tens of thousands of clones, of which roughly 75% were seen once. 1.1% of the sample rests with the top ten. Material: PBMCs. The receptors stem from a male donor in good health and CMV-seronegative.

CDR3 sequence (DNA): TGTGCCAGCAGTCTACTAGCGGGGTCGAATGAGCAGTTCTTC. This encodes CASSLLAGSNEQFF. This chain uses TRBV7-2 with TRBJ2-1; 10 bases align to TRBD2. This CDR3 contains 14 residues. Losses at the gene ends were 6 bases for V and 7 bases for J; bases not matched to a gene: 6. Germline V CDR1 and CDR2: SGHTA, FQGNSA. The full variable domain, completed using reference TRBV7-2 and TRBJ2-1, is GAGVSQSPSNKVTEKGKDVELRCDPISGHTALYWYRQSLGQGLEFLIYFQGNSAPDKSGLPSDRFSAERTGGSVSTLTIQRTQQEDSAVYLCASSLLAGSNEQFFGPGTRLTVL.

The chain employs TRBV4-2 and TRBJ1-4, with D possibly being TRBD1 (6 bases). V dropped 5 bases and J dropped 10 bases, with 26 bases sitting between them. CDR3 length equals 17 residues. Germline V gene lookup returns CDR1 LGHNA and CDR2 YNFKEQ. The CDR3 reads CASSSPDTGLKGGKLFF. In DNA form, the CDR3 reads TGTGCCAGCAGCTCCCCTGATACAGGGCTTAAAGGCGGAAAACTGTTTTTT.

The gene calls are TRBV11-2 and TRBJ1-1; 7 nucleotides match TRBD1. There are 17 residues in the CDR3. V dropped 5 bases and J dropped 0; count of bases not matched to a gene: 12. Looked up from germline, CDR1 is SGHAT and CDR2 is FQNNGV. The CDR3 DNA reads TGTGCCAGCAGCACTTGGACAGGCGGTCTTTTGAACACTGAAGCTTTCTTT. It translates to CASSTWTGGLLNTEAFF.

The chain couples TRBV29-1 to TRBJ1-1; D not certain. Trimming took 1 base from V and 3 from J, leaving 9 bases between them. Germline assignment: CDR1 SQVTM and CDR2 ANQGSEA. CDR3 size: 13 residues. The CDR3 coding sequence is TGCAGCGTTGAAGCGGGAAAGGACACTGAAGCTTTCTTT. This codes for CSVEAGKDTEAFF. The whole variable domain, remainder taken from reference TRBV29-1 and TRBJ1-1, is SAVISQKPSRDICQRGTSLTIQCQVDSQVTMMFWYRQQPGQSLTLIATANQGSEATYESGFVIDKFPISRPNLTFSTLTVSNMSPEDSSIYLCSVEAGKDTEAFFGQGTRLTVV.

This clone was observed a handful of times. The gene calls are TRBV30 and TRBJ2-1; D unclear. CDR3 length equals 12 residues. Germline-derived CDR1 and CDR2 are GTSNPN and SVGIG (reference sequence). Deletions cut 0 bases from V and 8 bases from J, with 8 bases between. CDR3 loop: CAWSVLLDEQFF. The CDR3 region has the DNA TGTGCCTGGAGTGTACTGTTGGATGAGCAGTTCTTC.

The chain recombines TRBV10-1 with TRBJ2-2, with TRBD2 matching 8 bases. The V gene end was trimmed by 8 bases and the J gene end by 6 bases; junction bases not matched to a gene: 5. The CDR3 consists of 13 residues. CDR1 is WNHNN, CDR2 SYGVQD, per germline (reference sequence). The CDR3 region has the DNA TGCGCCAGCCGAAGCGGGAGCGCCGGGGAGCTGTTTTTT. It is translated as CASRSGSAGELFF.

J is TRBJ1-2 and V is TRBV7-8; no firm D call. The length of the CDR3 is 14 residues. Trimming removed 1 base at V and 2 bases at J, with 8 bases between. Per germline, CDR1 SGHVS and CDR2 FQNEAQ. The chain's CDR3 is CASSLGAANYGYTF. DNA for the CDR3: TGTGCCAGCAGCTTAGGGGCAGCCAACTATGGCTACACCTTC. Drawing the rest from reference TRBV7-8 and TRBJ1-2, the complete variable domain is GAGVSQSPRYKVAKRGQDVALRCDPISGHVSLFWYQQALGQGPEFLTYFQNEAQLDKSGLPSDRFFAERPEGSVSTLKIQRTQQEDSAVYLCASSLGAANYGYTFGSGTRLTVV.

The chain combines TRBV30 with TRBJ1-2; 8 positions match TRBD1. The CDR3 is 15 residues long. Trimming took 5 bases from V and 4 from J; bases not matched to a gene: 12. Germline V gene sequence: CDR1 GTSNPN, CDR2 SVGIG (reference sequence). The CDR3, as DNA: TGTGCCTGGCTCCTGCCCGGGACAGGTCCCTATGGCTACACCTTC. Amino acid sequence: CAWLLPGTGPYGYTF.

This clone was seen only once. The V gene is TRBV27, the J gene TRBJ2-7; D uncertain. The CDR3 is made up of 13 amino acids. The germline gives CDR1 MNHEY, CDR2 SMNVEV (reference sequence). Trimming removed 4 bases at V and 0 bases at J, with 7 bases between. DNA for the CDR3: TGTGCCAGCAGTTCCCCCCTCTCCTACGAGCAGTACTTC. Its protein product is CASSSPLSYEQYF.

The chain combines TRBV4-2 with TRBJ1-3; the D gene is possibly TRBD1 (5 bases). The CDR3 consists of 14 residues. Germline values: CDR1 LGHNA, CDR2 YNFKEQ. The V end was cut by 1 base, the J end by 7 bases, with 11 bases between. The CDR3 DNA reads TGTGCCAGCAGCCAAGCCGGCGGGACGAACACCATATATTTT. Translated, it gives CASSQAGGTNTIYF.

The J gene is TRBJ2-1, the V gene TRBV28; 13 positions agree with TRBD2. The CDR3 covers 16 residues. Germline CDR1 MDHEN, CDR2 SYDVKM. Trimming took 7 bases from V and 9 from J; bases not matched to a gene: 12. CDR3 in DNA: TGTGCCAGCACGACGTCACTAGGACTAGCGGGAGCTGAGCAGTTCTTC. This encodes CASTTSLGLAGAEQFF. The full variable domain, its missing parts supplied by reference TRBV28 and TRBJ2-1, is DVKVTQSSRYLVKRTGEKVFLECVQDMDHENMFWYRQDPGLGLRLIYFSYDVKMKEKGDIPEGYSVSREKKERFSLILESASTNQTSMYLCASTTSLGLAGAEQFFGPGTRLTVL.

The genes are TRBV6-1 and TRBJ2-7, with 9 bases that match TRBD1. The CDR3 runs 13 residues. V dropped 6 bases and J dropped 4; count of bases not matched to a gene: 4. Germline assignment: CDR1 MNHNS and CDR2 SASEGT. CDR3 bases: TGTGCCAGCAGCCGGGACAGGGAGTACGAGCAGTACTTC. It is translated as CASSRDREYEQYF.

This chain uses TRBV6-1 with TRBJ2-5, with 8 bases identical to TRBD1. The CDR3 has 14 residues. Germline CDR1 reads MNHNS; CDR2 reads SASEGT. J lost 1 base, V lost 6 bases, and 4 bases had no gene match. Here the CDR3 reads CASSRGTGQETQYF. The CDR3 DNA is TGTGCCAGCAGCAGGGGGACAGGCCAAGAGACCCAGTACTTC.

This clone came up once. CDR3 in amino acids: CASSLEQGRSGYTF. The CDR3 DNA is TGTGCCAGCAGCTTGGAGCAGGGCCGGTCGGGCTACACCTTC. This chain connects TRBV5-6 to TRBJ1-2; a weak D match, TRBD1 (5 bases). Germline CDR1 SGHDT, CDR2 YYEEEE. V was clipped by 0 bases and J by 8 bases, with 14 bases between them. The CDR3 has 14 amino acids.

There are a few counts of this clone. V usage is TRBV7-2 and J usage is TRBJ1-1; a possible D gene is TRBD1 (6 bases). This CDR3 is built from 16 residues. Germline values: CDR1 SGHTA, CDR2 FQGNSA. Trimming took off 4 bases at V and 5 bases at J, with 20 bases between the two ends. The CDR3 reads CASSWVPSGEGTEAFF. CDR3 nucleotide sequence: TGTGCCAGCAGCTGGGTGCCATCAGGGGAGGGAACTGAAGCTTTCTTT.

The CDR3 DNA is TGCGCCAGCAGCTTGCAAGGGGGCAACTATAATTCACCCCTCCACTTT. It is translated as CASSLQGGNYNSPLHF. The rearrangement uses TRBV5-1 and TRBJ1-6; 7 bases are a match to TRBD1. V was clipped by 1 base and J by 3 bases; unmatched bases: 4. The CDR3 totals 16 residues. Germline CDR1 and CDR2: SGHRS and YFSETQ.

The genes are TRBV27 and TRBJ2-3; tentative D call: TRBD1 (6 bases). The germline V gene has CDR1 MNHEY and CDR2 SMNVEV (reference sequence). This CDR3 has 11 amino acids. V shed 7 bases and J shed 6 bases, with 8 bases lying between them. CDR3 DNA: TGTGCCAGCATTCAGGGGGATACGCAGTATTTT. Protein product: CASIQGDTQYF.

Regarding this clone: Mismatch with germline at one junction end may stem from a read error. The rearrangement joins TRBV5-1 to TRBJ1-2, with 10 positions matching TRBD1. Germline values: CDR1 SGHRS, CDR2 YFSETQ. This CDR3 spans 17 amino acids. In DNA, the CDR3 is TGCGCCAGCAGCTTGGATGGGACAGGGGACATTTCGGATGGCTACCCCTTC. Translation: CASSLDGTGDISDGYPF.

This chain joins TRBV9 and TRBJ2-7; D possibly corresponds to TRBD2 (6 bases). There are 14 residues in the CDR3. Germline V gene sequence: CDR1 SGDLS, CDR2 YYNGEE. V shed 0 bases and J shed 3 bases, with 10 bases lying between them. The CDR3 reads CASSVGPEGYEQYF. The CDR3, as DNA: TGTGCCAGCAGCGTAGGGCCGGAGGGCTACGAGCAGTACTTC. The whole variable domain, remainder taken from reference TRBV9 and TRBJ2-7, is DSGVTQTPKHLITATGQRVTLRCSPRSGDLSVYWYQQSLDQGLQFLIQYYNGEERAKGNILERFSAQQFPDLHSELNLSSLELGDSALYFCASSVGPEGYEQYFGPGTRLTVT.

The chain joins TRBV21-1 to TRBJ1-4; the DNA was not used to check the table's D call, TRBD1. TRBV21-1 is assigned pseudogene status. The length of the CDR3 is 16 residues. The CDR3 sequence: CASSLQGAPTNEKLFF. The CDR3 coding sequence is TGTGCCAGCAGCTTACAGGGGGCCCCAACTAATGAAAAACTGTTTTTT.

V gene TRBV7-9 combines with J gene TRBJ2-1, with D perhaps matching TRBD2 (6 bases). Germline CDR1 and CDR2: SEHNR and FQNEAQ (reference sequence). V shed 4 bases and J shed 10 bases, with 14 bases lying between them. The CDR3 contains 13 residues. The CDR3 spells CASSWGVADEQFF. The CDR3 region has the DNA TGTGCCAGCAGCTGGGGGGTGGCGGACGAGCAGTTCTTC.

This chain connects TRBV7-2 to TRBJ1-3; 8 bases line up with TRBD1. Germline trimming cut 1 base from V and 0 bases from J; bases unmatched to any gene: 5. This CDR3 region has 17 residues. Germline V gene lookup returns CDR1 SGHTA and CDR2 FQGNSA. The CDR3 DNA follows: TGTGCCAGCAGCTTAGGTGGGGACAGGTTCTCTGGAAACACCATATATTTT. Its translation is CASSLGGDRFSGNTIYF.

This clone was seen a single time. V usage is TRBV21-1 and J usage is TRBJ1-2. TRBV21-1 is a pseudogene segment. The CDR3 has 20 amino acids. The CDR3 DNA reads as TGTGCCAGCAGCAAAGGAAGGGCAGGCTCTAGCTCCCCGGGTGACTATGGCTACACCTTC. Encoded protein: CASSKGRAGSSSPGDYGYTF.

This rearrangement joins TRBV13 to TRBJ2-5, with TRBD1 matching 9 bases. The J call is in doubt because the DNA end fits TRBJ2-7 better. The CDR3 totals 15 residues. The germline gives CDR1 PRHDT, CDR2 FYEKMQ (reference sequence). The CDR3 coding sequence is TGTGCCAGTGGGGCCCGACAGGGGGGCAGAAACGAGCAGTACTTC. Translated: CASGARQGGRNEQYF.

This clone has only a few counts. The rearrangement joins TRBV6-1 to TRBJ2-5; 12 positions agree with TRBD2. The V segment lost 4 bases and the J segment 5 bases; nucleotides outside the gene matches: 5. CDR1 is MNHNS and CDR2 is SASEGT in the germline V gene. The CDR3 covers 15 residues. For the CDR3, the DNA is TGTGCCAGCAGTGCCCTAGCGGGAGGGAGGGAGACCCAGTACTTC. Its protein product is CASSALAGGRETQYF.

The chain couples TRBV9 to TRBJ1-2; no firm D call. Germline CDR1 reads SGDLS; CDR2 reads YYNGEE. Deletions cut 4 bases from V and 8 bases from J, with 9 bases between. The CDR3 loop spans 11 amino acids. CDR3 in amino acids: CASSTEGGYTF. The DNA for the CDR3 is TGTGCCAGCAGCACGGAGGGAGGCTACACCTTC.

The chain is built from TRBV29-1 and TRBJ2-3, with TRBD2 identical over 7 bases. This CDR3 has 17 amino acids. After removal of 4 bases from V and 8 bases from J, the junction contained 21 bases not matched to a gene. Germline CDR1 SQVTM, CDR2 ANQGSEA. This CDR3 reads CSVVTRPKREISGTQYF. The CDR3 coding sequence is TGCAGCGTTGTAACCCGCCCGAAGCGGGAAATTTCGGGTACGCAGTATTTT.

This sequence joins TRBV6-5 and TRBJ2-7, with a weak D call TRBD2 (5 bases). The germline CDR1 and CDR2 sequences are MNHEY and SVGAGI. Trimming removed 6 bases from V and 0 bases from J, with 15 bases in between. The CDR3 spans 15 residues. The CDR3 loop is CASRRSTDSSYEQYF. CDR3 DNA sequence: TGTGCCAGCAGGCGATCTACGGACTCCTCCTACGAGCAGTACTTC.

The chain has TRBV18 and TRBJ1-4, with D maybe TRBD1 (6 bases). There are 15 residues in the CDR3. The germline V gene encodes CDR1 KGHSH and CDR2 LQKENI. Trimming shortened V by 2 bases and J by 8 bases, and 15 bases separated the two germline ends. The CDR3 region is CASSPMGTLGEKLFF. The CDR3 nucleotides are TGTGCCAGCTCACCAATGGGGACACTCGGCGAAAAACTGTTTTTT.

This chain uses TRBV23-1 with TRBJ2-5; maybe TRBD1 (6 bases). TRBV23-1 qualifies as an ORF whose function is uncertain. The CDR3 is 16 residues long. Trimming stripped 4 bases from V and 2 bases from J, with 17 bases between. CDR3 residues: CASSLPLDSNQETQYF. Written as DNA, the CDR3 is TGCGCCAGCAGTCTACCTTTGGACAGCAATCAAGAGACCCAGTACTTC.

The chain is built from TRBV6-1 and TRBJ1-4; 10 nucleotides agree with TRBD1. The CDR3 is 12 amino acids. Trimming removed 11 bases from V and 8 bases from J; junction bases left unmatched: 5. CDR1 MNHNS and CDR2 SASEGT come from the germline V gene. The CDR3 loop is CAGGQGLEKLFF. In nucleotides, the CDR3 is TGTGCCGGGGGACAGGGGCTGGAAAAACTGTTTTTT.